One sample yielded the 4 T cell receptor beta chains listed below, sequenced in a study of cytomegalovirus exposure and HLA in healthy donors. Use of 60 Vbeta and 13 Jbeta primers characterized the PCR. The method was immunoSEQ multiplex PCR; TCRdb's version includes in-frame clones alone and lacks a portion of them. The sample shows about 150,000 clones, over 60% of them seen only once. The specimen was PBMCs. The origin of the receptors is a man in his forties in good health and CMV-seropositive.

This sequence joins TRBV18 and TRBJ1-1; 7 bases map to TRBD1. Looked up from germline, CDR1 is KGHSH and CDR2 is LQKENI. J was trimmed by 6 bases and V by 3 bases; bases with no gene match: 7. This CDR3 comprises 14 residues. The CDR3 DNA follows: TGTGCCAGCTCACCCCAGACAGGGAGCGCTGAAGCTTTCTTT. Encoded protein: CASSPQTGSAEAFF.

This chain links TRBV15 with TRBJ2-7; no clear D. The CDR3 runs 13 residues. V lost 9 bases and J lost 3, with 15 bases in between. Germline V CDR1 and CDR2: LNHNV, YYDKDF (reference sequence). The CDR3 reads CATRSRVDYEQYF. CDR3 nucleotides: TGTGCCACTAGGTCTCGGGTCGACTACGAGCAGTACTTC.

V is TRBV6-6 and J is TRBJ2-5, with 8 bases fitting TRBD2. Germline assignment: CDR1 MNHNY and CDR2 SVGAGI (reference sequence). The J segment lost 5 bases and the V segment lost 4 bases, leaving 3 bases of the junction unmatched. The CDR3 has 13 residues. DNA for the CDR3: TGTGCCAGCAGTTTCGGCGGGAGGGAGACCCAGTACTTC. It encodes CASSFGGRETQYF.

A few counts support this clone. This chain links TRBV28 with TRBJ2-5; the match to TRBD2 covers 12 bases. The CDR3 is made up of 17 amino acids. CDR1 is MDHEN and CDR2 is SYDVKM in the germline V gene. The ends lost 5 bases at V and 0 bases at J; junction bases unmatched: 7. The CDR3 sequence is CASSLAGGGQHQETQYF. CDR3 nucleotides: TGTGCCAGCAGTCTAGCGGGGGGGGGACAGCACCAAGAGACCCAGTACTTC.